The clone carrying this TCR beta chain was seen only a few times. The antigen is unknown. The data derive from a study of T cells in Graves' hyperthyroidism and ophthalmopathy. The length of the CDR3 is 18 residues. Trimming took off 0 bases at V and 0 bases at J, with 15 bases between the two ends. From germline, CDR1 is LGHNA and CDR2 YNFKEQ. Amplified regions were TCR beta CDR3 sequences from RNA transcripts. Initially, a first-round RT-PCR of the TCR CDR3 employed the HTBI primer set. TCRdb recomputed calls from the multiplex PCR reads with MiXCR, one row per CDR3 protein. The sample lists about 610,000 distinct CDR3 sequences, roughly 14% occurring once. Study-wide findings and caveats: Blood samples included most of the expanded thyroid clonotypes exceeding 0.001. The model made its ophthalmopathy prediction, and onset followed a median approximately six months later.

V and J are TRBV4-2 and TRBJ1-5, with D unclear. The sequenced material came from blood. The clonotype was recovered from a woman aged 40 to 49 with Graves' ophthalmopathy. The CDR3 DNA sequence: TGTGCCAGCAGCCAAGACCCGAGGGCTTGGGGTAGCAATCAGCCCCAGCATTTT. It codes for CASSQDPRAWGSNQPQHF.